This T cell receptor beta chain was retrieved from a study of OX40 agonist ivuxolimab in advanced cancers. Study summary: The patients' treatment was ivuxolimab, an agonistic anti-OX40 (CD134) antibody. Participants, roughly 81% male, averaged around 64 years of age, ranging from 23 to 79.

The study, taken as a whole, reports: On average, CD8+ T cells had more expanded clones than CD4+. Both blood CD4+ and CD8+ T cells showed clonal growth by week 6 at 0.1 to 3.0 mg/kg.

V dropped 0 bases and J dropped 5 bases, with 4 bases sitting between them. The CDR3 is 12 amino acids. The germline gives CDR1 LNHNV, CDR2 YYDKDF (reference sequence). Profiled with immunoSEQ multiplex PCR; TCRdb holds only in-frame clones, not every one. The table lists 72,000 or so clones, over 70% of them singletons. With respect to this clone: What it recognizes is unknown.

This clonotype was obtained from an adult with an advanced solid tumor such as melanoma, head and neck, liver or kidney cancer. Sequenced here: CD4+ or CD8+ T cells sorted from blood, sampled in a trial of the OX40 agonist ivuxolimab. J is TRBJ1-1 and V is TRBV15; D unresolved. The CDR3 here is CATSRDGTEAFF. In nucleotides, the CDR3 is TGTGCCACCAGCAGAGATGGGACTGAAGCTTTCTTT.